This record concerns one TCR beta chain sequence. The antigen is not known. This sample was included in a study of cytomegalovirus exposure and HLA in healthy donors. Study background: Unique TCRs from HLA-typed donors, some 85 million of them, were held in an early data release.

The CDR3 contains 15 residues. The germline V gene has CDR1 LNHDA and CDR2 SQIVND (reference sequence). The V gene end was trimmed by 5 bases and the J gene end by 4 bases; junction bases not matched to a gene: 9. The PCR contained 60 Vbeta and 13 Jbeta primers. The table came from immunoSEQ multiplex PCR; TCRdb's copy has only in-frame clones and leaves some out. The data hold about 95,000 clones, with around 70% observed a single time. General observations from the study: Later analysis revealed greater clonal expansion in HLA-associated TCR beta chains than in equally common others. Most TCR sequences were rare, but some public TCRs occurred in many donors.

Sequenced sample: PBMCs. The source of this sequence is a woman aged 45-65 years in good health and CMV-seropositive. This chain joins TRBV19 and TRBJ2-7; 9 nucleotides match TRBD2. CDR3 in DNA: TGTGCCAGTAGTCCTCTAGCGGGGATGGTATACGAGCAGTACTTC. This encodes CASSPLAGMVYEQYF.